The clone carrying this TCR beta chain showed up just a few times. This CDR3 is 14 amino acids long. Germline CDR1 DFQATT, CDR2 SNEGSKA (reference sequence). The V gene lost 7 bases and the J gene lost 0 bases, with 15 bases spanning the gap. The record originates from a study of T cells after yellow fever vaccination. TCRdb re-analysed the 5' RACE reads in MiXCR, keeping a single row per CDR3 protein. The sample yields a few hundred thousand distinct CDR3 sequences, 3.5% to 4.5% seen once. This chain links TRBV20-1 with TRBJ1-2; D is uncertain. The source is a man in his late teens or twenties who received the YFV17D yellow fever vaccine. Here the sequenced sample was PBMCs, taken 15 days after the yellow fever booster vaccination. CDR3 amino acids: CSGSGWTSNYGYTF. The CDR3 DNA reads TGCAGTGGGTCCGGCTGGACGTCTAACTATGGCTACACCTTC.